This T cell receptor (beta chain) is from a study of cytomegalovirus exposure and HLA in healthy donors. Germline CDR1 is MDHEN and CDR2 is SYDVKM. Germline trimming cut 5 bases from V and 8 bases from J; bases unmatched to any gene: 5. This CDR3 is built from 12 residues. Method: immunoSEQ multiplex PCR; TCRdb's copy keeps in-frame clones and lacks some. The data show 130,000 or so clones, roughly 91% seen once. Sequenced: PBMCs. The chain joins TRBV28 to TRBJ1-2; 7 positions agree with TRBD1. This TCR came from a man aged 25 to 45 in good health and CMV-seronegative. CDR3 residues: CASSADRIGYTF. In nucleotides, the CDR3 is TGTGCCAGCAGTGCGGACAGGATCGGCTACACCTTC.